Listed below are T cell receptor beta chains from one sample, sequenced in a study of blood T cell repertoires in COVID-19. Assay: immunoSEQ multiplex PCR; the TCRdb copy retains only in-frame clones and omits some. The sample consists of 150,000 or so clones, about four fifths of them appearing once. Material for sequencing was peripheral blood. The receptors stem from a woman in her 70s with COVID-19, enrolled during active disease. Each CDR3 is given with its conserved first and last residue. D genes are given only for firm matches. Rows give clone size only sometimes, using once, few, many, or a class for an expanded clone.

v_call	clone_size	j_call	d_call	cdr3_aa	cdr3_nt
TRBV7-9	.	TRBJ2-2	.	CASSLVPASTGELFF	TGTGCCAGCAGCTTAGTCCCTGCCAGCACCGGGGAGCTGTTTTTT
TRBV5-4	.	TRBJ2-3	TRBD1	CASSPTGSRTDTQYF	TGTGCCAGCAGTCCGACAGGGTCCCGTACAGATACGCAGTATTTT
TRBV7-9	few	TRBJ1-2	.	CASSWDSDSYGYTF	TGTGCCAGCAGCTGGGATTCGGACAGCTATGGCTACACCTTC
TRBV19	.	TRBJ1-1	TRBD1	CASSLDRGNTEAFF	TGTGCCAGTAGCCTCGACAGGGGAAACACTGAAGCTTTCTTT
TRBV15	.	TRBJ1-5	TRBD1	CATSRGTGDYSNQPQHF	TGTGCCACCAGCAGAGGAACAGGGGATTATAGCAATCAGCCCCAGCATTTT
TRBV19	.	TRBJ1-3	.	CASKQTGRGTIYF	TGTGCCAGTAAACAGACAGGCCGCGGGACCATATATTTT
TRBV5-1	.	TRBJ1-4	.	CASSLAPQGTTNEKLFF	TGCGCCAGCAGCTTGGCCCCCCAGGGGACAACTAATGAAAAACTGTTTTTT
TRBV19	.	TRBJ2-2	TRBD1	CASSEPRGQARELFF	TGTGCCAGTAGTGAGCCTCGCGGACAGGCTAGGGAGCTGTTTTTT
TRBV6-2/TRBV6-3	.	TRBJ2-5	.	CASSYPGGTETQYF	TGTGCCAGCAGTTACCCGGGGGGCACAGAGACCCAGTACTTC
TRBV2	.	TRBJ1-1	.	CASSHGEMNTEAFF	TGTGCCAGCAGTCACGGGGAGATGAACACTGAAGCTTTCTTT
TRBV7-6	.	TRBJ2-2	TRBD2	CASSKRTSGGANTGELFF	TGTGCCAGCAGCAAACGGACTAGCGGGGGGGCGAACACCGGGGAGCTGTTTTTT
TRBV2	.	TRBJ2-5	TRBD1	CASTQDRVRETQYF	TGTGCCAGCACCCAAGACAGGGTGCGAGAGACCCAGTACTTC
TRBV7-3	.	TRBJ1-1	.	CASSPTGPPTEAFF	TGTGCCAGCAGCCCAACAGGGCCTCCCACTGAAGCTTTCTTT
TRBV29-1	.	TRBJ1-2	.	CSVVGVNGYTF	TGCAGCGTTGTCGGGGTTAATGGCTACACCTTC
TRBV20-1	.	TRBJ1-2	.	CSARTVYGYTF	TGCAGTGCTAGAACGGTCTATGGCTACACCTTC
TRBV3-1/TRBV3-2	.	TRBJ2-7	.	CASSQRTRAYEQYF	TGTGCCAGCAGCCAGAGGACACGCGCCTACGAGCAGTACTTC
TRBV7-2	once	TRBJ2-2	TRBD2	CASSRRTSGGLAGELFF	TGTGCCAGCAGCCGGAGGACTAGCGGGGGGCTTGCCGGGGAGCTGTTTTTT
TRBV15	.	TRBJ1-1	.	CATSRDQQEAFF	TGTGCCACCAGCAGAGATCAACAGGAAGCTTTCTTT
TRBV6-5	.	TRBJ2-1	TRBD2	CASSYSPAGGDNEQFF	TGTGCCAGCAGTTATTCACCAGCGGGGGGGGATAATGAGCAGTTCTTC
TRBV4-2	.	TRBJ1-2	.	CASSQVPPGSDYGYTF	TGTGCCAGCAGCCAAGTCCCCCCGGGGTCAGACTATGGCTACACCTTC
TRBV6-5	.	TRBJ1-1	TRBD1	CASSYQGVTEAFF	TGTGCCAGCAGTTACCAGGGGGTCACTGAAGCTTTCTTT
TRBV18	.	TRBJ2-7	.	CASSPDSLEQYF	TGTGCCAGCTCACCAGACAGTTTGGAGCAGTACTTC
TRBV9	.	TRBJ2-2	.	CASSVRGADTGELFF	TGTGCCAGCAGCGTACGGGGGGCGGACACCGGGGAGCTGTTTTTT
TRBV4-2	.	TRBJ1-6	.	CASSQDPEQSSSPLHF	TGTGCCAGCAGCCAAGATCCGGAACAGTCTTCTTCACCCCTCCACTTT
TRBV30	few	TRBJ2-3	TRBD1	CAWSGTGAPSYF	TGTGCCTGGAGTGGGACAGGGGCGCCCTCATATTTT
TRBV10-3	.	TRBJ1-4	TRBD1	CAIRPQGQGTNEKLFF	TGTGCCATCAGACCCCAGGGACAGGGAACTAATGAAAAACTGTTTTTT
TRBV19	few	TRBJ1-1	TRBD1	CASSLAGQGADTEAFF	TGTGCCAGTAGCCTAGCGGGACAGGGGGCCGACACTGAAGCTTTCTTT
TRBV11-1	.	TRBJ2-7	.	CASSQGQFYEQYF	TGTGCCAGCAGCCAGGGACAATTCTACGAGCAGTACTTC
TRBV30	.	TRBJ1-2	TRBD1	CAWSRDRGRSSGYTF	TGTGCCTGGAGTCGAGACAGGGGGCGTTCGAGCGGCTACACCTTC
TRBV7-6	.	TRBJ1-3	.	CASSLGADSGNTIYF	TGTGCCAGCAGCTTAGGGGCAGACTCTGGAAACACCATATATTTT
TRBV7-3	once	TRBJ2-2	.	CASSLTDINTGELFF	TGTGCCAGCAGCTTAACCGACATCAACACCGGGGAGCTGTTTTTT
TRBV6-5	.	TRBJ1-2	TRBD1	CASKEQGIDLYGYTF	TGTGCCAGCAAAGAACAGGGGATCGATCTCTATGGCTACACCTTC
TRBV7-9	few	TRBJ2-7	.	CASSLTGGADEQYF	TGTGCCAGCAGCTTAACTGGCGGGGCGGACGAGCAGTACTTC
TRBV6-1	.	TRBJ2-6	.	CASSDPVRANVLTF	TGTGCCAGCAGTGACCCGGTCAGGGCCAACGTCCTGACTTTC
TRBV7-6	.	TRBJ1-6	TRBD1	CASSLQATGGNSPLHF	TGTGCCAGCAGCTTACAGGCTACAGGGGGAAATTCACCCCTCCACTTT
TRBV14	.	TRBJ2-3	.	CASSQDFRGYTQYF	TGTGCCAGCAGCCAAGATTTTCGGGGATATACGCAGTATTTT
TRBV18	.	TRBJ1-6	TRBD1	CASSPPTGWNSPLHF	TGTGCCAGCTCACCACCGACAGGGTGGAATTCACCCCTCCACTTT
TRBV5-1	.	TRBJ2-5	.	CASSLVGTQETQYF	TGCGCCAGCAGCTTGGTGGGGACTCAAGAGACCCAGTACTTC
TRBV5-4	.	TRBJ1-5	.	CASSLAGSNQPQHF	TGTGCCAGCAGCTTGGCAGGGAGCAATCAGCCCCAGCATTTT
TRBV5-5	.	TRBJ1-4	TRBD1	CASSLAGTVGNEKLFF	TGTGCCAGCAGCTTGGCCGGGACAGTCGGTAATGAAAAACTGTTTTTT
TRBV27	.	TRBJ2-7	TRBD2	CASRGTSGGLYEQYF	TGTGCCAGCAGAGGGACTAGCGGGGGTCTCTACGAGCAGTACTTC
TRBV4-1	.	TRBJ2-3	TRBD2	CASSLSGGAADTQYF	TGCGCCAGCAGCCTGAGCGGGGGGGCCGCAGATACGCAGTATTTT
TRBV30	.	TRBJ1-6	.	CAWSTPGSPLHF	TGTGCCTGGAGTACTCCGGGATCACCCCTCCACTTT
TRBV6-2/TRBV6-3	once	TRBJ1-2	TRBD1	CASSSSGGSLDGYTF	TGTGCCAGCAGCTCGTCAGGGGGATCCCTTGATGGCTACACCTTC